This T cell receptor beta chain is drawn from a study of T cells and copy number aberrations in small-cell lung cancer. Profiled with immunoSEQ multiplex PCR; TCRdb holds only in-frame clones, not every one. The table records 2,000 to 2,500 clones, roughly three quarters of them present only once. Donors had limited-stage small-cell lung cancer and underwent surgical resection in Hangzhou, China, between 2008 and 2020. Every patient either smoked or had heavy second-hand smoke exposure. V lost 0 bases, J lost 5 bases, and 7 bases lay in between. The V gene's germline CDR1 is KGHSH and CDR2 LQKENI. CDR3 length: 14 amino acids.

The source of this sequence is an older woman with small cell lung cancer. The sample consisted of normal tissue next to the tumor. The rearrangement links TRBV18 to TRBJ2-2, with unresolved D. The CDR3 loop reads CASSPPIRTGELFF. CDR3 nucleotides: TGTGCCAGCTCACCACCAATCAGAACCGGGGAGCTGTTTTTT.